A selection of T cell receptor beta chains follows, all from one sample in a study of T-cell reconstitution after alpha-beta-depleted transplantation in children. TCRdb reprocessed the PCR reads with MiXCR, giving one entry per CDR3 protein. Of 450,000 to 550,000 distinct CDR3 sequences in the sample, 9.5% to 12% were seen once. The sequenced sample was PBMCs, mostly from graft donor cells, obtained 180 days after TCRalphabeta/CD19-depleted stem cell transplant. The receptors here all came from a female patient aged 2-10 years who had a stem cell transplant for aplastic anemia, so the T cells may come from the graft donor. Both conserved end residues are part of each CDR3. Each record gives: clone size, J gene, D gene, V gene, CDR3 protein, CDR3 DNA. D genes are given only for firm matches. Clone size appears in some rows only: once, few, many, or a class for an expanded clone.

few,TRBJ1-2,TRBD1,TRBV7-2,CASSLGQSQNYGYTF,TGTGCCAGCAGCCTGGGACAGTCGCAAAACTATGGCTACACCTTC
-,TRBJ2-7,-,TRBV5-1,CASSLSTGNYEQYF,TGCGCCAGCAGCCTCTCGACAGGAAACTACGAGCAGTACTTC
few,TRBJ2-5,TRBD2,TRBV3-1,CASSRTSGGANQETQYF,TGTGCCAGCAGCCGGACTAGCGGGGGGGCCAATCAAGAGACCCAGTACTTC
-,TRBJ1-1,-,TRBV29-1,CSAGTRGGMNTEAFF,TGCAGCGCCGGGACGAGGGGGGGCATGAACACTGAAGCTTTCTTT
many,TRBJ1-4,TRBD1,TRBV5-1,CASSLESGQTNEKLFF,TGCGCCAGCAGCTTGGAATCGGGACAGACTAATGAAAAACTGTTTTTT
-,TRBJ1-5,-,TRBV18,CASSPFREDQPQHF,TGTGCCAGCTCACCCTTCAGGGAGGATCAGCCCCAGCATTTT
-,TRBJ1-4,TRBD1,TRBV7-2,CASSPWTGGNEKLFF,TGTGCCAGCAGCCCGTGGACAGGGGGAAACGAAAAACTGTTTTTT
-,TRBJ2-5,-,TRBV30,CAWREETQYF,TGTGCCTGGAGGGAGGAGACCCAGTACTTC
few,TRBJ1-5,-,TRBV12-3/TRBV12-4,CASRRKTVQHF,TGTGCCAGCAGACGAAAAACGGTACAGCATTTT
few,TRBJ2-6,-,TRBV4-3,CASSQWVGAGSGANVLTF,TGCGCCAGCAGCCAATGGGTAGGGGCGGGCTCTGGGGCCAACGTCCTGACTTTC
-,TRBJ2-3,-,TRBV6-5,CASSYSLDPNGPTDTQYF,TGTGCCAGCAGTTACTCACTGGACCCTAACGGGCCCACAGATACGCAGTATTTT
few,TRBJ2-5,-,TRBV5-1,CASSPSLETQYF,TGCGCCAGCAGCCCGTCCTTGGAGACCCAGTACTTC
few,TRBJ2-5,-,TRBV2,CASTEPDSRETQYF,TGTGCCAGCACCGAACCCGACAGCCGGGAGACCCAGTACTTC
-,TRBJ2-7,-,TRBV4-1,CASSQEGLGYEQYF,TGCGCCAGCAGCCAAGAAGGATTGGGCTACGAGCAGTACTTC
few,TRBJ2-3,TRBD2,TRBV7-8,CASSPFPSGASTDTQYF,TGTGCCAGCAGCCCCTTCCCTAGCGGAGCTAGCACAGATACGCAGTATTTT
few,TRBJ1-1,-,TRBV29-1,CSVEGVGGPTEAFF,TGCAGCGTTGAAGGGGTGGGGGGGCCCACTGAAGCTTTCTTT
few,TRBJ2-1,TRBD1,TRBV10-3,CAIFGGQGPPGGYNEQFF,TGTGCCATCTTCGGGGGACAGGGACCTCCCGGGGGTTACAATGAGCAGTTCTTC
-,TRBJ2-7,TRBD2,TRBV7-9,CASSFHRTSGSYEQYF,TGTGCCAGCAGCTTCCACCGGACTAGCGGATCCTACGAGCAGTACTTC
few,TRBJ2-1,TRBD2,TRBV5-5,CASSRGPGLAPSYNEQFF,TGTGCCAGCAGCAGAGGTCCGGGACTAGCTCCCTCCTACAATGAGCAGTTCTTC
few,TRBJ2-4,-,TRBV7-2,CASSPPGFENIQYF,TGTGCCAGCAGCCCCCCTGGCTTTGAAAACATTCAGTACTTC
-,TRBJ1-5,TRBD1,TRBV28,CASRRDRGLQPQHF,TGTGCCAGCAGGCGGGACAGGGGGCTTCAGCCCCAGCATTTT
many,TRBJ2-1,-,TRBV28,CASSLGIPSAYNEQFF,TGTGCCAGCAGTCTGGGGATCCCAAGCGCGTACAATGAGCAGTTCTTC
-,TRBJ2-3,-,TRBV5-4,CASSLRYQGRGGDTQYF,TGTGCCAGCAGCTTGAGGTACCAGGGAAGAGGCGGAGATACGCAGTATTTT
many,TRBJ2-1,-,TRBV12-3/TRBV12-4,CASSERGALYNEQFF,TGTGCCAGCAGTGAGAGGGGGGCCCTCTACAATGAGCAGTTCTTC